Listed below are T cell receptor beta chains from one sample, sequenced in a study of neurological immune-mediated disorders. Using its own MiXCR run on the 5' RACE reads, TCRdb lists one record per CDR3 protein. The table shows 47,000 or so distinct CDR3 sequences, with 10% occurring only once. Material for sequencing was PBMCs. Every receptor here comes from a woman in her forties in good health. Each CDR3 is given with its conserved first and last residue. The D gene is left open where the match is weak. Clone size is given for some rows only: seen once, a few or many times, or a class if the clone is expanded.

>many|TRBV29-1|-|TRBJ1-1
CSSHGWGTNTEAFF
TGCAGCTCCCACGGGTGGGGGACGAACACTGAAGCTTTCTTT
>-|TRBV7-3|-|TRBJ2-7
CASSVNGGTTYEQYF
TGTGCCAGCAGCGTCAATGGTGGAACGACCTACGAGCAGTACTTC
>-|TRBV5-1|-|TRBJ1-1
CASSLVPQVATEAFF
TGCGCCAGCAGCTTGGTGCCACAGGTGGCCACTGAAGCTTTCTTT
>many|TRBV6-5|-|TRBJ1-6
CASRAPGANNSPLHF
TGTGCCAGCAGGGCCCCAGGGGCAAATAATTCACCCCTCCACTTT
>-|TRBV6-5|TRBD1|TRBJ1-4
CASSYSTGSSNEKLFF
TGTGCCAGCAGTTACTCGACAGGGTCATCTAATGAAAAACTGTTTTTT
>many|TRBV5-5|-|TRBJ2-1
CASSAVPSSYNEQFF
TGTGCCAGCAGCGCAGTCCCCAGCTCCTACAATGAGCAGTTCTTC
>many|TRBV10-3|TRBD1|TRBJ2-5
CAISLGTAQETQYF
TGTGCCATCAGTCTAGGGACAGCTCAAGAGACCCAGTACTTC
>many|TRBV5-1|TRBD1|TRBJ1-2
CASSLSVGQGIGYTF
TGCGCCAGCAGCTTGAGTGTGGGACAGGGTATTGGCTACACCTTC
>many|TRBV7-2|TRBD2|TRBJ2-7
CASSGGDYLYEQYF
TGTGCCAGCAGCGGCGGGGACTACCTCTACGAGCAGTACTTC
>many|TRBV12-3/TRBV12-4|-|TRBJ1-5
CASSLSMGSGQPQHF
TGTGCCAGCAGCCTTAGCATGGGTTCGGGCCAGCCCCAGCATTTT
>many|TRBV9|TRBD1|TRBJ2-2
CASSVENLGTGRGGELFF
TGTGCCAGCAGCGTAGAGAATCTTGGGACAGGGAGAGGCGGGGAGCTGTTTTTT
>many|TRBV29-1|TRBD1|TRBJ1-1
CSAGGGGGNTEAFF
TGCAGCGCCGGTGGAGGGGGCGGAAACACTGAAGCTTTCTTT
>many|TRBV5-1|TRBD1|TRBJ1-2
CASSFYPGQGYGYTF
TGCGCCAGCAGCTTTTATCCGGGACAGGGATATGGCTACACCTTC
>many|TRBV7-3|-|TRBJ2-3
CASSRRLGGGTDTQYF
TGTGCCAGCAGCCGACGACTCGGCGGGGGCACAGATACGCAGTATTTT
>many|TRBV10-3|TRBD2|TRBJ2-1
CAIGWTSGSNHNEQFF
TGTGCCATCGGGTGGACTAGCGGGAGCAATCACAATGAGCAGTTCTTC
>many|TRBV10-2|-|TRBJ1-1
CASSAPPEGTEAFF
TGCGCCAGCAGTGCGCCCCCAGAAGGAACTGAAGCTTTCTTT
>many|TRBV18|TRBD2|TRBJ2-2
CASSPPLAGGPESGELFF
TGTGCCAGCTCACCACCTTTAGCGGGAGGGCCCGAGTCCGGGGAGCTGTTTTTT
>many|TRBV6-2/TRBV6-3|-|TRBJ2-7
CASSYAAYEQYF
TGTGCCAGCAGTTACGCCGCCTACGAGCAGTACTTC
>many|TRBV7-2|-|TRBJ2-7
CASSRYPVSEQYF
TGTGCCAGCAGCCGATATCCCGTCTCCGAGCAGTACTTC
>many|TRBV6-2/TRBV6-3|TRBD1|TRBJ2-7
CASSYDRDSYEQYF
TGTGCCAGCAGTTATGACAGGGACTCCTACGAGCAGTACTTC
>many|TRBV20-1|-|TRBJ2-1
CSVPPQGYNEQFF
TGCAGTGTTCCACCCCAGGGATACAATGAGCAGTTCTTC
>many|TRBV20-1|-|TRBJ1-1
CSATPDPGIITEAFF
TGCAGTGCCACCCCTGATCCAGGGATTATCACTGAAGCTTTCTTT
>many|TRBV7-2|TRBD1|TRBJ1-4
CASALRQGGGEKLFF
TGTGCCAGCGCTCTAAGACAGGGGGGGGGTGAGAAACTGTTTTTT
>many|TRBV20-1|-|TRBJ2-7
CSVMDRYEQYF
TGCAGTGTTATGGACAGATACGAGCAGTACTTC
>many|TRBV5-1|TRBD1|TRBJ2-1
CASSGRTGGAFGGIF
TGCGCCAGCAGCGGGCGGACAGGGGGCGCGTTTGGTGGGATCTTC